This entry is about one T cell receptor (beta chain). Germline lookup yields CDR1 LGHDT and CDR2 YNNKEL (reference sequence). The CDR3 has 14 amino acids. The V gene lost 6 bases and the J gene lost 10 bases, with 18 bases spanning the gap. These data originate in a study of blood T cell repertoires in COVID-19. Study background: COVID-19 samples from acute and convalescent phases originated in the United States, Italy and Spain.

Methods used by the authors: Estimated nucleated cell counts came from reference gene primer amplification. The assay was immunoSEQ multiplex PCR, and TCRdb's table has in-frame clones only and misses some. V and J calls and clone size are as listed in that table; D and trimming were resolved from the DNA. This table holds roughly 250,000 clones, around 91% found once. Grouping used clinical history reported by participants in a survey and questionnaire. For recovered donors of Cohort 3, there were two negative PCRs, clearance, or symptom resolution. The TCR comes from a woman aged 18-30 years who had recovered from COVID-19. Sequenced input: PBMCs or T cells enriched from blood (not recorded which). This sequence joins TRBV3-1 (or the pseudogene TRBV3-2) and TRBJ1-4, with a weak D call TRBD1 (5 bases). CDR3 in amino acids: CASSQGRPGGKLFF. The CDR3 nucleotides are TGTGCCAGCAGTCAGGGCCGACCGGGTGGAAAACTGTTTTTT.